One and the same sample provided the 26 T cell receptor beta chains below, sequenced in a study of blood T cell repertoires in COVID-19. Assay: immunoSEQ multiplex PCR; the TCRdb copy retains only in-frame clones and omits some. Of roughly 100,000 clones in the sample, about 90% are singletons; the top ten hold 6% to 6.5%. Source material: peripheral blood. The receptors originated from a human donor in a cohort sampled during active COVID-19.

This clone was found a few times. The chain links TRBV7-9 to TRBJ1-5; possible D gene TRBD1, 5 bases. Per germline, CDR1 SEHNR and CDR2 FQNEAQ (reference sequence). Between the trimmed V and J ends, which lost 1 base and 5 bases, there was a span of 6 bases. The CDR3 has 13 amino acids. The CDR3 DNA is TGTGCCAGCAGCTTAGGGGGGGATCAGCCCCAGCATTTT. Encoded protein: CASSLGGDQPQHF.

This clone was observed at least ten times. This chain links TRBV6-5 with TRBJ2-7; a weak D match, TRBD2 (5 bases). Deletions cut 6 bases from V and 6 bases from J, with 21 bases between. CDR3 length: 15 amino acids. The germline V gene encodes CDR1 MNHEY and CDR2 SVGAGI. The CDR3 coding sequence is TGTGCCAGCAGCGGAGTACGGGAAGAATCCAGCGAGCAGTACTTC. Its translation is CASSGVREESSEQYF.

This clone appeared once. Sequence at one end of the junction differs from germline and may be a read error. The rearrangement joins TRBV20-1 to TRBJ1-4; 7 positions agree with TRBD1. The germline V gene has CDR1 DFQATT and CDR2 SNEGSKA (reference sequence). The CDR3 is made up of 11 amino acids. The chain's CDR3 is CSADRVLGVLF. The CDR3 bases are TGCAGTGCAGACAGGGTTTTGGGGGTTCTTTTT.

The chain is built from TRBV19 and TRBJ2-1, with TRBD2 matching over 8 bases. The CDR3 covers 16 residues. Trimming took 3 bases from V and 2 from J; bases not matched to a gene: 6. Germline assignment: CDR1 LNHDA and CDR2 SQIVND (reference sequence). The CDR3 DNA reads as TGTGCCAGTAGTATTAACGGGAGGGCCGCCTACAATGAGCAGTTCTTC. This encodes CASSINGRAAYNEQFF.

The gene calls are TRBV7-6 and TRBJ2-7; no reliable D call. Germline CDR1 reads SGHVS; CDR2 reads FNYEAQ. The CDR3 extends over 15 amino acids. V lost 1 base, J lost 1 base, and 11 bases lay in between. This CDR3 reads CASSLGTTASYEQYF. CDR3 nucleotide sequence: TGTGCCAGCAGCTTAGGCACAACAGCTTCCTACGAGCAGTACTTC.

The J gene is TRBJ1-3, the V gene TRBV28; D is ambiguous. With 5 bases removed from V and 1 base from J, the gap between germline ends came to 9 bases. The CDR3 has 14 residues. Germline lookup yields CDR1 MDHEN and CDR2 SYDVKM. The CDR3 DNA is TGTGCCAGCAGTAATCCCAGTTCTGGAAACACCATATATTTT. Translation: CASSNPSSGNTIYF.

This clone showed up just a few times. The V and J genes are TRBV6-4 and TRBJ1-5; a possible D gene is TRBD1 (5 bases). The V end was cut by 0 bases, the J end by 10 bases, with 16 bases between. Germline V gene sequence: CDR1 MRHNA, CDR2 SNTAGT. This CDR3 contains 15 residues. CDR3 sequence: CASSDSEGVREPQHF. DNA for the CDR3: TGTGCCAGCAGTGACTCTGAAGGGGTCAGGGAACCCCAGCATTTT.

The chain carries TRBV7-2 and TRBJ2-7; a weak D match, TRBD1 (5 bases). From germline, CDR1 is SGHTA and CDR2 FQGNSA. V gave up 2 bases and J gave up 4 bases, with 9 bases separating them. The CDR3 totals 13 residues. CDR3 DNA: TGTGCCAGCAGCTTATCAGGGCGGTACGAGCAGTACTTC. The encoded protein is CASSLSGRYEQYF.

The sample holds one count of this clone. This chain links TRBV19 with TRBJ2-7; TRBD1 is a possible D gene (6 bases). CDR1 LNHDA and CDR2 SQIVND come from the germline V gene (reference sequence). V lost 10 bases and J lost 0, with 19 bases in between. This CDR3 region has 15 residues. CDR3 in DNA: TGTGCCACCAGCGCCTACAGGGACCCCTCCTACGAGCAGTACTTC. Amino acid sequence: CATSAYRDPSYEQYF.

For this clone: Other DNA sequences in the sample encode the same CDR3. The CDR3 reads CASSLLAGTYEQYF. Written as DNA, the CDR3 is TGTGCCAGCAGTTTGTTAGCGGGCACGTACGAGCAGTACTTC. The chain couples TRBV28 to TRBJ2-7; TRBD2 aligns across 7 bases. The junction had 6 bases not matched to a gene; V was cut back by 3 bases and J by 4 bases. The germline gives CDR1 MDHEN, CDR2 SYDVKM. CDR3 length: 14 residues. The full variable domain, rest sourced from reference TRBV28 and TRBJ2-7, is DVKVTQSSRYLVKRTGEKVFLECVQDMDHENMFWYRQDPGLGLRLIYFSYDVKMKEKGDIPEGYSVSREKKERFSLILESASTNQTSMYLCASSLLAGTYEQYFGPGTRLTVT.

The chain recombines TRBV28 with TRBJ2-6, with D possibly TRBD1 on 6 matching bases. The V gene lost 6 bases and the J gene lost 0 bases, with 21 bases spanning the gap. The CDR3 covers 19 residues. Germline CDR1 and CDR2: MDHEN and SYDVKM. The CDR3 protein is CASSQTRPDRLSGANVLTF. CDR3 nucleotides: TGTGCCAGCAGCCAAACAAGACCTGACAGGCTCTCTGGGGCCAACGTCCTGACTTTC.

This chain connects TRBV30 to TRBJ2-2; TRBD2 is a possible D gene (5 bases). Trimming took off 7 bases at V and 6 bases at J, with 15 bases between the two ends. Germline V lookup: CDR1 GTSNPN, CDR2 SVGIG (reference sequence). This CDR3 region has 13 residues. CDR3 in amino acids: CASLAGVPGELFF. In nucleotides, the CDR3 is TGTGCCTCCCTCGCCGGGGTCCCCGGGGAGCTGTTTTTT.

The sample holds a few counts of this clone. The J gene is TRBJ2-5, the V gene TRBV7-2, with 7 nucleotides matching TRBD2. Germline V gene data show CDR1 as SGHTA and CDR2 as FQGNSA. V was pared by 5 bases and J by 4 bases, with 10 bases of the junction left unmatched. This CDR3 region has 15 residues. For the CDR3, the DNA is TGTGCCAGCAGCGGACAACTAGCGACTCGAGAGACCCAGTACTTC. This codes for CASSGQLATRETQYF.

This clone was picked up a small number of times. The chain combines TRBV28 with TRBJ2-7, with a possible D match to TRBD2 (5 bases). The CDR3 length is 13 residues. The ends were cut back, 6 bases at V and 6 bases at J, with 15 bases in the middle. Germline loops: CDR1 MDHEN, CDR2 SYDVKM. The CDR3 spells CASRPPGGSEQYF. The CDR3 region has the DNA TGTGCCAGCAGACCGCCAGGAGGAAGCGAGCAGTACTTC.

The chain employs TRBV28 and TRBJ2-1, with TRBD2 as a possible D gene (6 bases). The ends were cut back, 6 bases at V and 7 bases at J, with 13 bases in the middle. The length of the CDR3 is 13 residues. CDR1 is MDHEN, CDR2 SYDVKM, per germline. The CDR3 DNA reads TGTGCCAGCAGGCCTAGACTAGTAAATGAGCAGTTCTTC. Translated, it gives CASRPRLVNEQFF.

This sequence joins TRBV5-1 and TRBJ2-7; 8 nucleotides align to TRBD2. Losses at the gene ends were 4 bases for V and 5 bases for J; bases not matched to a gene: 14. CDR1 and CDR2 from the germline V gene are SGHRS and YFSETQ. The CDR3 runs 16 residues. CDR3 region: CASSTRGVSGRDEQYF. In DNA, the CDR3 is TGCGCCAGCAGCACCCGGGGGGTCTCCGGGAGGGACGAGCAGTACTTC. The whole variable domain, filled in from reference TRBV5-1 and TRBJ2-7, reads KAGVTQTPRYLIKTRGQQVTLSCSPISGHRSVSWYQQTPGQGLQFLFEYFSETQRNKGNFPGRFSGRQFSNSRSEMNVSTLELGDSALYLCASSTRGVSGRDEQYFGPGTRLTVT.

The chain recombines TRBV7-8 with TRBJ2-1, with a tentative D call TRBD2 (5 bases). Trimming removed 4 bases at V and 8 bases at J, with 9 bases between. Germline CDR1 SGHVS, CDR2 FQNEAQ. The CDR3 has 12 amino acids. This chain's CDR3 is CASSWRVDEQFF. CDR3 bases: TGTGCCAGCAGCTGGCGGGTGGATGAGCAGTTCTTC.

The chain couples TRBV11-3 to TRBJ2-6, with D possibly TRBD1 on 6 matching bases. This CDR3 is 16 amino acids long. V was cut by 4 bases and J by 0 bases, with 10 bases left in between. Germline V gene sequence: CDR1 SGHNT, CDR2 YENEEA. The CDR3 region is CASSSGHLSGANVLTF. CDR3 in DNA: TGTGCCAGCAGCTCGGGACACCTCTCTGGGGCCAACGTCCTGACTTTC.

In regard to this clone: The junction and the germline gene differ at one end; a read error may be behind it. This same CDR3 is encoded by further DNA sequences in the sample. The CDR3: CASSRHFGTGGYEQYF. CDR3 coding DNA: TGTGCTAGCAGTCGGCATTTTGGGACAGGGGGATACGAGCAGTACTTC. J is TRBJ2-7 and V is TRBV14; 11 nucleotides align to TRBD1. This CDR3 spans 16 amino acids. Germline V gene lookup returns CDR1 SGHDN and CDR2 FVKESK. Looking up the rest from reference TRBV14 and TRBJ2-7 gives the full variable domain: EAGVTQFPSHSVIEKGQTVTLRCDPISGHDNLYWYRRVMGKEIKFLLHFVKESKQDESGMPNNRFLAERTGGTYSTLKVQPAELEDSGVYFCASSRHFGTGGYEQYFGPGTRLTVT.

This clone appeared a few times. The chain joins TRBV7-9 to TRBJ2-7, with 7 positions matching TRBD1. Unmatched junction bases numbered 3, after V lost 3 bases and J lost 1 base. Germline V gene sequence: CDR1 SEHNR, CDR2 FQNEAQ (reference sequence). The CDR3 extends over 14 amino acids. The DNA of the CDR3 is TGTGCCAGCAGCTTGGACAGGCCTTCCTACGAGCAGTACTTC. It translates to CASSLDRPSYEQYF.

The chain joins TRBV29-1 to TRBJ2-3; 11 nucleotides agree with TRBD2. Germline V gives CDR1 SQVTM, CDR2 ANQGSEA. The CDR3 has 12 residues. This chain's CDR3 is CGTSGRTDTQYF. The DNA of the CDR3 is TGCGGTACTAGCGGGAGAACAGATACGCAGTATTTT.

J is TRBJ2-7 and V is TRBV7-9; TRBD2 aligns across 7 bases. This CDR3 contains 14 residues. Germline trimming cut 5 bases from V and 6 bases from J; bases unmatched to any gene: 10. Germline values: CDR1 SEHNR, CDR2 FQNEAQ (reference sequence). CDR3: CASSHQVERGEQYF. DNA for the CDR3: TGTGCCAGCAGCCATCAGGTCGAGCGGGGCGAGCAGTACTTC.

The V and J genes are TRBV5-1 and TRBJ2-7; D is perhaps TRBD2 (6 bases). Trimming removed 0 bases at V and 7 bases at J, with 11 bases between. Germline lookup yields CDR1 SGHRS and CDR2 YFSETQ. This CDR3 contains 13 residues. CDR3 DNA: TGCGCCAGCAGCTTGGATTCGGCGGGGGAGCAGTACTTC. Protein product: CASSLDSAGEQYF.

The table lists this clone with a few counts. The chain employs TRBV4-1 and TRBJ2-2; no firm D call. The V gene's germline CDR1 is MGHRA and CDR2 YSYEKL. The CDR3 loop spans 12 amino acids. V lost 6 bases, J lost 4 bases, and 6 bases lay in between. The CDR3 sequence: CASRSLTGELFF. The CDR3, as DNA: TGCGCCAGCAGGAGTCTCACCGGGGAGCTGTTTTTT.

In nucleotides, the CDR3 is TGTGCCAGCAGCTTAGGCAGGGATAATTCACCCCTCCACTTT. Its translation is CASSLGRDNSPLHF. This sequence joins TRBV7-9 and TRBJ1-6; D possibly corresponds to TRBD1 (5 bases). Per the germline V gene, CDR1 is SEHNR and CDR2 is FQNEAQ (reference sequence). Trimming took 1 base from V and 5 from J, leaving 6 bases between them. There are 14 residues in the CDR3.

The chain links TRBV18 to TRBJ2-5; D call uncertain. Germline CDR1 KGHSH, CDR2 LQKENI. The CDR3 is 12 residues long. Deletions cut 3 bases from V and 2 bases from J, with 4 bases between. CDR3 DNA: TGTGCCAGCTCACCGAGACAAGAGACCCAGTACTTC. This codes for CASSPRQETQYF. Combining the CDR3 with reference TRBV18 and TRBJ2-5 gives the whole variable domain NAGVMQNPRHLVRRRGQEARLRCSPMKGHSHVYWYRQLPEEGLKFMVYLQKENIIDESGMPKERFSAEFPKEGPSILRIQQVVRGDSAAYFCASSPRQETQYFGPGTRLLVL.